The 22 T cell receptor beta chains below all came from one sample that was sequenced in a study of T cell repertoires in aging, cancer and after chemotherapy. Multiplex touch-down PCR with TRB-A/B primers amplified rearranged V-D-J TRB sequences. TCRdb re-called the multiplex PCR reads with MiXCR, one entry per CDR3 protein. The table includes around 10,000 distinct CDR3 sequences, more than 25% detected once. Peripheral blood genomic DNA, not sorted cells or RNA, was the template. Input material: blood. These receptors came from a human donor in good health.

The chain joins TRBV7-9 to TRBJ1-1; no clear D gene. With 5 bases removed from V and 4 bases from J, the gap between germline ends came to 14 bases. This CDR3 region has 14 residues. Germline values: CDR1 SEHNR, CDR2 FQNEAQ (reference sequence). CDR3 in DNA: TGTGCCAGCAGCGCTGGAAGGTTAGGCACTGAAGCTTTCTTT. This translates into CASSAGRLGTEAFF.

A few counts support this clonotype. V gene TRBV6-6 combines with J gene TRBJ1-5; 7 nucleotides agree with TRBD1. The CDR3 totals 14 residues. The germline CDR1 and CDR2 sequences are MNHNY and SVGAGI (reference sequence). With 6 bases clipped from V and 7 bases from J, the junction kept 9 bases outside the gene matches. CDR3 loop: CASREGTAHQPQHF. The CDR3, as DNA: TGTGCCAGCAGGGAAGGGACAGCTCACCAGCCCCAGCATTTT.

This clonotype was seen once. The chain uses TRBV28 and TRBJ1-2; TRBD1 is a possible D gene (5 bases). V dropped 5 bases and J dropped 2 bases, with 9 bases sitting between them. The germline V gene has CDR1 MDHEN and CDR2 SYDVKM. The CDR3 has 13 amino acids. Here the CDR3 DNA reads TGTGCCAGCAGTGGGGGTACCAACTATGGCTACACCTTC. This codes for CASSGGTNYGYTF.

J is TRBJ2-1 and V is TRBV20-1; TRBD1 is a possible D gene (6 bases). Germline-derived CDR1 and CDR2 are DFQATT and SNEGSKA (reference sequence). With 1 base removed from V and 3 bases from J, the gap between germline ends came to 16 bases. The CDR3 has 16 amino acids. The CDR3 loop is CSARAYGQTNYNEQFF. The DNA for the CDR3 is TGCAGTGCTAGAGCGTACGGACAGACTAACTACAATGAGCAGTTCTTC.

This clonotype is medium-sized. V gene TRBV6-5 combines with J gene TRBJ2-1; TRBD2 aligns across 12 bases. The CDR3 runs to 18 residues. Germline V lookup: CDR1 MNHEY, CDR2 SVGAGI. Trimming at V came to 0 bases and at J to 8 bases, leaving 11 bases not matched to a gene. The CDR3: CASSYSPSGRGFLDEQFF. The CDR3 DNA follows: TGTGCCAGCAGTTACTCCCCTAGCGGGAGGGGGTTTCTCGATGAGCAGTTCTTC.

The chain couples TRBV5-1 to TRBJ1-6, with a tentative D call TRBD1 (6 bases). The germline V gene has CDR1 SGHRS and CDR2 YFSETQ. The CDR3 covers 14 residues. V dropped 4 bases and J dropped 5 bases, with 10 bases sitting between them. CDR3 bases: TGCGCCAGCAGCCCGGGACACAATAATTCACCCCTCCACTTT. Its translation is CASSPGHNNSPLHF. Together with reference TRBV5-1 and TRBJ1-6, the CDR3 gives the full variable domain: KAGVTQTPRYLIKTRGQQVTLSCSPISGHRSVSWYQQTPGQGLQFLFEYFSETQRNKGNFPGRFSGRQFSNSRSEMNVSTLELGDSALYLCASSPGHNNSPLHFGNGTRLTVT.

The CDR3 region is CASSYRGSGNTIYF. The CDR3, as DNA: TGTGCCAGCAGTTACAGGGGTTCTGGAAACACCATATATTTT. The chain recombines TRBV6-5 with TRBJ1-3; perhaps TRBD1 as D (5 bases). The ends were cut back, 2 bases at V and 1 base at J, with 6 bases in the middle. This CDR3 spans 14 amino acids. Germline CDR1 and CDR2: MNHEY and SVGAGI.

In its sample, this clonotype is medium-sized. The chain combines TRBV15 with TRBJ2-1; no clear D. Trimming shortened V by 3 bases and J by 4 bases, and 13 bases separated the two germline ends. CDR1 is LNHNV, CDR2 YYDKDF, per germline (reference sequence). The CDR3 sequence is 15 residues long. For the CDR3, the DNA is TGTGCCACCAGCAGCGAGGTAGGCCTATACAATGAGCAGTTCTTC. Translating it yields CATSSEVGLYNEQFF.

This clonotype was seen a few times. This chain links TRBV4-1 with TRBJ1-1; D not certain. The CDR3 runs to 14 residues. CDR1 and CDR2 (germline): MGHRA, YSYEKL. Trimming stripped 6 bases from V and 1 base from J, with 12 bases between. The chain's CDR3 is CASRGPVKNTEAFF. The CDR3 coding sequence is TGCGCCAGCAGGGGCCCGGTTAAGAACACTGAAGCTTTCTTT.

Regarding this clonotype: It may be a read error: a sequence one base away is much more abundant. The V call is TRBV19, the J call TRBJ2-1, with TRBD2 matching 8 bases. This CDR3 is built from 17 residues. Trimming cost V 5 bases and J 7 bases; bases outside gene matches: 16. In germline, CDR1 is LNHDA, CDR2 SQIVND (reference sequence). The CDR3 region has the DNA TGTGCCAGTAGTGCCCAGGCCACGGGGGGGCCAATAAATGAGCAGTTCTTC. It is translated as CASSAQATGGPINEQFF.

This clonotype was seen a handful of times. This rearrangement joins TRBV12-3 or TRBV12-4 to TRBJ2-7, with D hard to call. There are 15 residues in the CDR3. V was clipped by 2 bases and J by 3 bases, with 14 bases between them. The DNA of the CDR3 is TGTGCCAGCAGTTTAACGGCAGCTTCGTACTACGAGCAGTACTTC. It specifies CASSLTAASYYEQYF.

The chain couples TRBV6-4 to TRBJ2-1, with TRBD2 as a possible D gene (6 bases). This CDR3 region has 16 residues. Trimming removed 4 bases from V and 5 bases from J, with 18 bases in between. Germline CDR1 and CDR2: MRHNA and SNTAGT. CDR3 DNA sequence: TGTGCCAGCAGTGTAGGTGTGGAGGGCCCGAACAATGAGCAGTTCTTC. The encoded protein is CASSVGVEGPNNEQFF.

By share, this clonotype ranks as medium-sized. CDR3 residues: CASSPRGTEQFF. The CDR3 nucleotides are TGTGCCAGCAGCCCCCGGGGGACAGAGCAGTTCTTC. The rearrangement joins TRBV11-3 to TRBJ2-1; D tentatively reads TRBD1 or TRBD2 (6 bases each). The germline V gene encodes CDR1 SGHNT and CDR2 YENEEA. The CDR3 extends over 12 amino acids. Trimming shortened V by 5 bases and J by 10 bases, and 12 bases separated the two germline ends.

This clonotype was detected only a few times. The chain employs TRBV6-5 and TRBJ2-7; D perhaps matches TRBD1 (5 bases). This CDR3 contains 12 residues. The V end lost 11 bases, the J end lost 6 bases, and 17 bases lay between the germline ends. Germline values: CDR1 MNHEY, CDR2 SVGAGI. The CDR3 region is CASGPLPSEQYF. The CDR3 nucleotides are TGTGCCTCAGGGCCATTGCCCTCCGAGCAGTACTTC.

Relative to its sample, this clonotype is medium-sized (0.01 to 0.1%). The chain joins TRBV19 to TRBJ2-2, with D uncertain. The CDR3 has 17 amino acids. The V gene's germline CDR1 is LNHDA and CDR2 SQIVND (reference sequence). Trimming pared 3 bases from V and 1 base from J, leaving 15 bases between. CDR3 amino acids: CASSMEKRRLNTGELFF. CDR3 DNA: TGTGCCAGTAGTATGGAAAAGCGACGGCTGAACACCGGGGAGCTGTTTTTT. Together with reference TRBV19 and TRBJ2-2, the CDR3 gives the full variable domain: DGGITQSPKYLFRKEGQNVTLSCEQNLNHDAMYWYRQDPGQGLRLIYYSQIVNDFQKGDIAEGYSVSREKKESFPLTVTSAQKNPTAFYLCASSMEKRRLNTGELFFGEGSRLTVL.

The gene calls are TRBV6-5 and TRBJ1-2, with D possibly matching TRBD1 (6 bases). The CDR3 spans 14 residues. The V and J ends lost 6 bases and 13 bases respectively, with 24 bases between them. Germline values: CDR1 MNHEY, CDR2 SVGAGI. CDR3: CASSRSGGQMASTF. In DNA, the CDR3 is TGTGCCAGCAGCCGAAGCGGGGGCCAAATGGCTAGCACCTTC.

This clonotype appeared a single time. V and J are TRBV6-1 and TRBJ1-2; D perhaps matches TRBD1 (6 bases). This CDR3 comprises 12 residues. Trimming removed 4 bases at V and 6 bases at J, with 9 bases between. Germline V gene sequence: CDR1 MNHNS, CDR2 SASEGT. This CDR3 is CASSVRGNGYTF. DNA of the CDR3: TGTGCCAGCAGTGTTAGGGGGAATGGCTACACCTTC.

This rearrangement joins TRBV24-1 to TRBJ2-7; D possibly corresponds to TRBD1 (5 bases). V lost 2 bases to trimming and J lost 4 bases, with 17 bases between them. Germline V gives CDR1 KGHDR, CDR2 SFDVKD. The CDR3 spans 16 residues. CDR3 region: CATSDSGGASSYEQYF. The CDR3, as DNA: TGTGCCACCAGTGATTCGGGTGGGGCATCTTCGTACGAGCAGTACTTC.

This chain joins TRBV5-1 and TRBJ1-1; possible D gene TRBD1, 6 bases. Trimming shortened V by 4 bases and J by 0 bases, and 7 bases separated the two germline ends. Germline CDR1 SGHRS, CDR2 YFSETQ. The length of the CDR3 is 13 residues. The CDR3 protein is CASSNRVNTEAFF. CDR3 nucleotides: TGCGCCAGCAGCAACAGGGTGAACACTGAAGCTTTCTTT.

Judged by abundance, this clonotype is medium-sized (0.01 to 0.1%). The CDR3 region is CASSQGTRGGRNYGYTF. Here the CDR3 DNA reads TGTGCCAGCAGCCAGGGGACTCGAGGGGGCCGGAACTATGGCTACACCTTC. The V call is TRBV11-3, the J call TRBJ1-2; 7 bases agree with TRBD1. Losses at the gene ends were 5 bases for V and 2 bases for J; bases not matched to a gene: 14. Germline V gives CDR1 SGHNT, CDR2 YENEEA. The CDR3 runs 17 residues.

Relative to its sample, this clonotype is medium-sized. This chain links TRBV6-5 with TRBJ2-1; 7 nucleotides match TRBD1. The CDR3 covers 15 residues. V lost 6 bases and J lost 2; bases outside the gene matches: 7. In germline, CDR1 is MNHEY, CDR2 SVGAGI. The CDR3 region is CASSPAGTAYNEQFF. The CDR3 nucleotides read TGTGCCAGCAGCCCGGCCGGGACAGCCTACAATGAGCAGTTCTTC.

V usage is TRBV11-3 and J usage is TRBJ2-2; D ambiguous. Deletions cut 3 bases from V and 7 bases from J, with 6 bases between. Looked up from germline, CDR1 is SGHNT and CDR2 is YENEEA. The CDR3 contains 12 residues. The CDR3 bases are TGTGCCAGCAGCTTCCTTGGCGGGGAGCTGTTTTTT. Encoded protein: CASSFLGGELFF. Combining the CDR3 with reference TRBV11-3 and TRBJ2-2 gives the whole variable domain EAGVVQSPRYKIIEKKQPVAFWCNPISGHNTLYWYLQNLGQGPELLIRYENEEAVDDSQLPKDRFSAERLKGVDSTLKIQPAELGDSAVYLCASSFLGGELFFGEGSRLTVL.